These T cell receptor beta chains were read from a single sample in a study of T cell responses to AZD1222 COVID-19 vaccine. Generated by immunoSEQ multiplex PCR, the TCRdb table keeps only in-frame clones and is missing some. The sample gives about 160,000 clones, 75% to 95% of which show up once; around 4.4% is in the top ten. Here the sequenced sample was peripheral blood, taken on day 0 of AZD1222 vaccination. These receptors were obtained from an adult in good health. Both conserved end residues are part of each CDR3. Each record gives: V gene, J gene, D gene, clone size, CDR3 DNA, CDR3 protein. The D gene is left open where the match is weak. Where a row states a size, it is once, few, many or the class of an expanded clone; other rows omit it.

V: TRBV19; J: TRBJ1-4; D: -; size: -; DNA: TGTGCCAGTAGTACCGGACAGAACCCTAATGAAAAACTGTTTTTT; CDR3: CASSTGQNPNEKLFF
V: TRBV9; J: TRBJ2-7; D: TRBD2; size: -; DNA: TGTGCCAGCAGCCCTCTAGGGGGGGCTAGCGGGAGTAGCTCCTACGAGCAGTACTTC; CDR3: CASSPLGGASGSSSYEQYF
V: TRBV5-4; J: TRBJ1-1; D: -; size: -; DNA: TGTGCCAGCAGCTCTCCTTCGCAGGGAAACACTGAAGCTTTCTTT; CDR3: CASSSPSQGNTEAFF
V: TRBV25-1; J: TRBJ1-2; D: -; size: -; DNA: TGTGCCAGCAGTGATCTTGACCCTTCCTATGGCTACACCTTC; CDR3: CASSDLDPSYGYTF
V: TRBV6-5; J: TRBJ1-2; D: -; size: -; DNA: TGTGCCAGCAGTTCAAAAGTGTACAACACGGGGGGCTACACCTTC; CDR3: CASSSKVYNTGGYTF
V: TRBV7-9; J: TRBJ2-2; D: -; size: -; DNA: TGTGCCAGCAGCTTACTGTCGAACACCGGGGAGCTGTTTTTT; CDR3: CASSLLSNTGELFF
V: TRBV5-1; J: TRBJ1-4; D: -; size: -; DNA: TGCGCCAGCAGCTTGGTGGCAGGGTCCTCCCCGGTGTTTTTT; CDR3: CASSLVAGSSPVFF
V: TRBV11-1; J: TRBJ2-7; D: TRBD1; size: once; DNA: TGTGCCAGCAGCTTAGATGGGACAGGGACCGAGCAGTACTTC; CDR3: CASSLDGTGTEQYF
V: TRBV10-3; J: TRBJ2-1; D: TRBD2; size: -; DNA: TGTGCCATCAGTGAACCGGGCGGGAGCTCCTACAATGAGCAGTTCTTC; CDR3: CAISEPGGSSYNEQFF
V: TRBV7-9; J: TRBJ2-2; D: -; size: -; DNA: TGTGCCAGCAGCTTAAACAGGCCCCTTGTCGCCGGGGAGCTGTTTTTT; CDR3: CASSLNRPLVAGELFF
V: TRBV28; J: TRBJ1-5; D: -; size: once; DNA: TGTGCCAGCAGTTTAATGTCTGGCAGGGACAGCAATCAGCCCCAGCATTTT; CDR3: CASSLMSGRDSNQPQHF
V: TRBV9; J: TRBJ1-1; D: -; size: -; DNA: TGTGCCAGCAGCGTAGGTGCTAGGGCGGTGAACACTGAAGCTTTCTTT; CDR3: CASSVGARAVNTEAFF
V: TRBV12-3/TRBV12-4; J: TRBJ2-7; D: TRBD1; size: -; DNA: TGTGCCAGCAGTTTAGGGGACAGGGCGGAGTACTTC; CDR3: CASSLGDRAEYF
V: TRBV6-2/TRBV6-3; J: TRBJ2-1; D: TRBD2; size: -; DNA: TGTGCCAGCAGTTACTCAGGACTAGCGGGAGGTAATGAGCAGTTCTTC; CDR3: CASSYSGLAGGNEQFF
V: TRBV28; J: TRBJ1-6; D: -; size: -; DNA: TGTGCCAGCCTTAGCGGGACGAGGGGACACTCACCCCTCCACTTT; CDR3: CASLSGTRGHSPLHF
V: TRBV7-2; J: TRBJ2-7; D: TRBD2; size: -; DNA: TGTGCCACCCTCCCGGGACTAGACCACTACGAGCAGTACTTC; CDR3: CATLPGLDHYEQYF
V: TRBV19; J: TRBJ1-2; D: -; size: -; DNA: TGTGCCAGTAGTGCCCGGGGCGTTCATGGCTACACCTTC; CDR3: CASSARGVHGYTF
V: TRBV7-2; J: TRBJ1-3; D: TRBD1; size: -; DNA: TGTGCCAGCAGCTTCTCAGGGGGCTCTGGAAACACCATATATTTT; CDR3: CASSFSGGSGNTIYF
V: TRBV9; J: TRBJ2-1; D: -; size: -; DNA: TGTGCCAGCAGCGCGGACAATGAGCAGTTCTTC; CDR3: CASSADNEQFF
V: TRBV24-1; J: TRBJ2-1; D: -; size: -; DNA: TGTGCCACCAGCAGTAAGCGGTCACGGGGCTATGAGCAGTTCTTC; CDR3: CATSSKRSRGYEQFF
V: TRBV28; J: TRBJ2-7; D: -; size: -; DNA: TGTGCCAGCAGGCTCCCTCAGGAGCCCTACGAGCAGTACTTC; CDR3: CASRLPQEPYEQYF
V: TRBV4-2; J: TRBJ1-2; D: TRBD1; size: -; DNA: TGTGCCAGCAGCCCCTTCATGACAGGGGGCTCGGGCTACACCTTC; CDR3: CASSPFMTGGSGYTF
V: TRBV6-5; J: TRBJ1-2; D: -; size: -; DNA: TGTGCCAGCAGTTACTCGCAGGGCCGCGGCTACACCTTC; CDR3: CASSYSQGRGYTF
V: TRBV2; J: TRBJ2-2; D: -; size: few; DNA: TGTGCCAGCAGTAGTACAGGGAACACCGGGGAGCTGTTTTTT; CDR3: CASSSTGNTGELFF
V: TRBV18; J: TRBJ2-7; D: -; size: -; DNA: TGTGCCAGCTCACCAGTGACAACCACGGAGCAGTACTTC; CDR3: CASSPVTTTEQYF
V: TRBV28; J: TRBJ1-5; D: TRBD1; size: -; DNA: TGTGCCAGCAGTTCTCCCTACAGGGGGGCAGCCCAGCATTTT; CDR3: CASSSPYRGAAQHF
V: TRBV3-1/TRBV3-2; J: TRBJ1-4; D: TRBD1; size: -; DNA: TGTGCCAGCAGCCAAGACTTAAGGGACAGGCCAACGCTAGGGCCTAATGAAAAACTGTTTTTT; CDR3: CASSQDLRDRPTLGPNEKLFF
V: TRBV25-1; J: TRBJ2-1; D: TRBD2; size: -; DNA: TGTGCCAGCAGTGTAACTAGCGGGCTCTCCTACAATGAGCAGTTCTTC; CDR3: CASSVTSGLSYNEQFF
V: TRBV13; J: TRBJ1-2; D: -; size: -; DNA: TGTGCCAGCAGCTTGGGCAATTATGGCTACACCTTC; CDR3: CASSLGNYGYTF
V: TRBV28; J: TRBJ2-7; D: TRBD1; size: -; DNA: TGTGCCAGCAGTTTAGCGGGGACAGGAAACTACGAGCAGTACTTC; CDR3: CASSLAGTGNYEQYF
V: TRBV28; J: TRBJ2-7; D: -; size: -; DNA: TGTGCCAGCAGGAGGGGGGATCGGGGTTACGAGCAGTACTTC; CDR3: CASRRGDRGYEQYF
V: TRBV18; J: TRBJ1-1; D: -; size: -; DNA: TGTGCCAGCTCACCCTCGCCGTCGAACACTGAAGCTTTCTTT; CDR3: CASSPSPSNTEAFF
V: TRBV5-5; J: TRBJ1-2; D: TRBD1; size: -; DNA: TGTGCCAGCAGCCCCAGACAGGGAAACTATGGCTACACCTTC; CDR3: CASSPRQGNYGYTF
V: TRBV11-3; J: TRBJ2-7; D: -; size: -; DNA: TGTGCCAGCAGCTTAGGATTAGCGGCAGGTTTTTCCCACGAGCAGTACTTC; CDR3: CASSLGLAAGFSHEQYF
V: TRBV5-4; J: TRBJ1-5; D: TRBD1; size: once; DNA: TGTGCCAGCAGCTTGGGGGGACAGCCTCCGAGTGTTTTT; CDR3: CASSLGGQPPSVF
V: TRBV11-2; J: TRBJ2-7; D: TRBD1; size: -; DNA: TGTGCCAGCAGCTTAGTGGGGACAGGGGGCTACGAGCAGTACTTC; CDR3: CASSLVGTGGYEQYF
V: TRBV30; J: TRBJ1-3; D: -; size: -; DNA: TGTGCCTGGAGACGGGCCGAGAGCTCTGGAAACACCATATATTTT; CDR3: CAWRRAESSGNTIYF
V: TRBV10-3; J: TRBJ2-3; D: -; size: -; DNA: TGTGCCATCAGCCCACAGGGTCCAGATACGCAGTATTTT; CDR3: CAISPQGPDTQYF
V: TRBV7-2; J: TRBJ1-4; D: TRBD1; size: -; DNA: TGTGCCAGCAGCGCCAGGGGGCGAGAAAAACTGTTTTTT; CDR3: CASSARGREKLFF
V: TRBV21-1; J: TRBJ1-5; D: -; size: -; DNA: TGTGCCAGCAGCTTGACAGGGGGTTTAGATCAGCCCCAGCATTTT; CDR3: CASSLTGGLDQPQHF
V: TRBV28; J: TRBJ1-2; D: -; size: -; DNA: TGTGCCAGCAGTACAGTCGGGATCTACACCTTC; CDR3: CASSTVGIYTF